This T cell receptor beta chain was sequenced during a study of T-cell reconstitution after alpha-beta-depleted transplantation in children. CDR1 and CDR2 from the germline V gene are SEHNR and FQNEAQ (reference sequence). V lost 4 bases and J 2 bases, leaving 15 bases between the germline ends. The CDR3 consists of 16 residues. Comment on this clonotype: The target antigen is unknown.

Study-wide findings and caveats: Some patients' high day-60 TCRbeta diversity was traced to surviving recipient T cells and thymic progenitors. About two months after transplant, alpha-beta T cells reportedly came from several hundred expanded graft clones. One year after transplant, T-cell counts and diversity came mostly from newly produced T cells.

It was with unique molecular identifiers that the TCRbeta library was prepared. TCRdb re-analysed the PCR reads in MiXCR, keeping a single row per CDR3 protein. Here the sample spans about a million distinct CDR3 sequences, about 30% being singletons. The receptor was derived from a boy younger than two who had a stem cell transplant for SCID, so the T cells may come from the graft donor. This specimen was PBMCs, mostly from graft donor cells, taken 360 days after TCRalphabeta/CD19-depleted stem cell transplant. The J gene is TRBJ2-1, the V gene TRBV7-9; no reliable D call. The CDR3 DNA sequence: TGTGCCAGCAGCTCCATAGGGAAGATCACCTACAATGAGCAGTTCTTC. Translation: CASSSIGKITYNEQFF.